The 14 T cell receptor beta chains below were found in one sample sequenced in a study of T cell clonality in common variable immunodeficiency. Study-level points and caveats: In common variable immunodeficiency, TCR beta chains reportedly carried fewer deletions and N-nucleotide insertions.

Clones were read by immunoSEQ multiplex PCR, and TCRdb kept only the in-frame ones, dropping some. Recorded here are about 33,000 clones, none singletons. These TCRs' antigens remain unknown. Sequencing was carried out using peripheral blood mononuclear cells. All receptors come from a human donor with common variable immunodeficiency.

This clone was counted many times. CDR3 residues: CASSQQGATTYEQYF. The DNA read from the CDR3 is TGTGCCAGCAGCCAACAGGGGGCGACGACCTACGAG. V is TRBV11-3 and J is TRBJ2-7; 9 positions agree with TRBD1. The read terminates 3 residues before the CDR3 end, so the remaining end is supplied by the germline J gene. CDR1 and CDR2 (germline): SGHNT, YENEEA. The CDR3 spans 15 residues. Germline trimming cut 5 bases from V and 2 bases from J; bases unmatched to any gene: 7.

For this clone: The CDR3 end lies 3 residues beyond the end of the read and is filled in from the germline J gene. The same CDR3 is also encoded by other DNA sequences in this sample. This rearrangement joins TRBV19 to TRBJ1-1; 7 nucleotides match TRBD1. Germline loops: CDR1 LNHDA, CDR2 SQIVND (reference sequence). J lost 1 base, V lost 5 bases, and 1 base had no gene match. This CDR3 contains 13 residues. The chain's CDR3 is CASSRQGNTEAFF. Incomplete CDR3 DNA: TGTGCCAGTAGTCGACAGGGGAACACTGAA.

Worth noting for this clone: The sequenced fragment ends 3 residues before the CDR3 boundary, so the rest is inferred from the germline J gene. Other DNA sequences in the same sample also yield this CDR3. This chain joins TRBV7-8 and TRBJ1-4, with 8 bases aligning to TRBD1. The CDR3 is 15 amino acids. V shed 1 base, J shed 7 bases, and the junction held 5 bases outside the gene matches. Germline values: CDR1 SGHVS, CDR2 FQNEAQ. CDR3 residues: CASSLDSRGLEKLFF. The covered CDR3 bases are TGTGCCAGCAGCTTAGATAGCAGGGGGCTTGAAAAA.

This clone has only a few counts. The read terminates 3 residues before the CDR3 end, so the remaining end is supplied by the germline J gene. The V call is TRBV30, the J call TRBJ2-1; D might be TRBD1 or TRBD2, each matching 5 bases. Per the germline V gene, CDR1 is GTSNPN and CDR2 is SVGIG (reference sequence). Trimming took off 2 bases at V and 7 bases at J, with 18 bases between the two ends. The CDR3 has 15 amino acids. The CDR3 region is CAWSKERVGLNEQFF. The CDR3 DNA, read in part, is TGTGCCTGGAGTAAAGAGAGGGTGGGGCTGAATGAG.

This clone was recorded a few times. The read terminates 3 residues ahead of where the CDR3 ends, so the germline J gene completes it. The chain carries TRBV7-6 and TRBJ2-7, with D tentatively TRBD1 (6 bases). Trimming took 1 base from V and 5 from J, leaving 12 bases between them. The germline gives CDR1 SGHVS, CDR2 FNYEAQ. The CDR3 length is 14 residues. Incomplete CDR3 DNA: TGTGCCAGCAGCTTAGGCACAGGGCCAAACGAG. Protein product: CASSLGTGPNE. The full CDR3 reads CASSLGTGPNEQYF.

For this clone: The CDR3 is cut off 3 residues early in the read; its end comes from the germline J gene. The chain recombines TRBV2 with TRBJ2-7; TRBD1 agrees at 9 bases. This CDR3 has 15 amino acids. Germline V gene lookup returns CDR1 SNHLY and CDR2 FYNNEI. V was pared by 3 bases and J by 4 bases, with 7 bases of the junction left unmatched. The part of the CDR3 DNA that was read is TGTGCCAGCAGTGACTGGGGACAGGGATCGTACGAG. Translating it yields CASSDWGQGSYE. The full CDR3 is CASSDWGQGSYEQYF.

This clone counts as medium-sized (0.01 to 0.1%). The DNA ends 3 residues before the CDR3 does, and the rest of the CDR3 is filled in from the germline J gene. The gene calls are TRBV12-3 or TRBV12-4 and TRBJ1-4, with 7 bases matching TRBD1. The V segment lost 6 bases and the J segment 8 bases; nucleotides outside the gene matches: 9. CDR3 length equals 14 residues. This CDR3 is CASSETGLGEKLFF. The sequenced CDR3 bases are TGTGCCAGCAGCGAGACAGGGCTGGGGGAAAAA.

About this clone: Mismatch with germline at one junction end may stem from a read error. Coverage ceases 3 residues before the CDR3 finishes, and the germline J gene fills in the end. The chain has TRBV11-2 and TRBJ1-4; D is undetermined. Germline CDR1 is SGHAT and CDR2 is FQNNGV. This CDR3 is built from 15 residues. CDR3: CASSLEGATKEKLFF. The CDR3 DNA, read in part, is TGTGCCAGCAGCTTAGAAGGTGCAACTAAGGAAAAA. The full variable domain, rest sourced from reference TRBV11-2 and TRBJ1-4, is EAGVAQSPRYKIIEKRQSVAFWCNPISGHATLYWYQQILGQGPKLLIQFQNNGVVDDSQLPKDRFSAERLKGVDSTLKIQPAKLEDSAVYLCASSLEGATKEKLFFGSGTQLSVL.

The table lists this clone with a few counts. The CDR3 end lies 3 residues beyond the end of the read and is filled in from the germline J gene. J is TRBJ1-2 and V is TRBV19, with 7 bases identical to TRBD1. The CDR3 loop spans 15 amino acids. Trimming at V came to 5 bases and at J to 7 bases, leaving 13 bases not matched to a gene. The V gene's germline CDR1 is LNHDA and CDR2 SQIVND (reference sequence). Partial CDR3 DNA: TGTGCCAGTAGTGCTGGACAGGTGACGTTGGGTGGC. Translation gives CASSAGQVTLGG. From start to end, the CDR3 is CASSAGQVTLGGYTF.

This clone showed up just a few times. Read coverage stops 3 residues before the CDR3 terminus; the germline J gene supplies the remainder. The chain is built from TRBV11-2 and TRBJ2-1; D is perhaps TRBD2 (5 bases). Trimming removed 5 bases at V and 5 bases at J, with 13 bases between. Germline CDR1 and CDR2: SGHAT and FQNNGV. The CDR3 sequence is 14 residues long. CDR3 in amino acids: CASSRGLSDNEQFF. CDR3 DNA, as far as it was read: TGTGCCAGCAGCCGTGGACTGAGCGACAATGAG.

Many counts were recorded for this clone. CDR3 bases read: TGCAGTGCTAGCCCCCCTAGCGGGGGGCTTTTTGGGCGCATTGGGGCAGATACG. Translating gives CSASPPSGGLFGRIGADT. The whole CDR3 is CSASPPSGGLFGRIGADTQYF. The J gene is TRBJ2-3, the V gene TRBV20-1, with 11 bases lining up with TRBD2. The read ends 3 residues shy of where the CDR3 ends; the end is completed using the germline J gene. This CDR3 spans 21 amino acids. Germline CDR1 and CDR2: DFQATT and SNEGSKA (reference sequence). Trimming cost V 3 bases and J 4 bases; bases outside gene matches: 24.

Regarding this clone: The read ends 3 residues shy of where the CDR3 ends; the end is completed using the germline J gene. The V gene is TRBV7-9, the J gene TRBJ2-2; D call uncertain. The CDR3 is made up of 11 amino acids. Trimming removed 6 bases from V and 8 bases from J, with 7 bases in between. Germline V gene lookup returns CDR1 SEHNR and CDR2 FQNEAQ (reference sequence). The part of the CDR3 DNA that was read is TGTGCCAGCAGACAAAGAGGGGAG. As protein: CASRQRGE. The whole CDR3 protein is CASRQRGELFF.

This clone was detected ten times or more. Read sequence stops 3 residues before the CDR3 end, and the germline J gene provides the missing end. The chain carries TRBV6-1 and TRBJ2-1; TRBD2 might be the D (6 bases). Germline V gene lookup returns CDR1 MNHNS and CDR2 SASEGT. CDR3 length equals 14 residues. V was trimmed by 4 bases and J by 2 bases, leaving 9 bases between them. The covered CDR3 bases are TGTGCCAGCAGTGGGGGACTTCCCTACAATGAG. It codes for CASSGGLPYNE. In full, the CDR3 reads CASSGGLPYNEQFF.

This clone has a handful of counts. Read data end 3 residues before the CDR3 end; the end is taken from the germline J gene. The chain carries TRBV7-2 and TRBJ2-5; D remains ambiguous. CDR3 length equals 14 residues. Germline V lookup: CDR1 SGHTA, CDR2 FQGNSA. V was trimmed by 11 bases and J by 7 bases, leaving 23 bases between them. The DNA read from the CDR3 is TGTGCCGAGGAGCGTCTAGGTCTAGAGGTGACC. As protein: CAEERLGLEVT. The full CDR3 sequence reads CAEERLGLEVTQYF.